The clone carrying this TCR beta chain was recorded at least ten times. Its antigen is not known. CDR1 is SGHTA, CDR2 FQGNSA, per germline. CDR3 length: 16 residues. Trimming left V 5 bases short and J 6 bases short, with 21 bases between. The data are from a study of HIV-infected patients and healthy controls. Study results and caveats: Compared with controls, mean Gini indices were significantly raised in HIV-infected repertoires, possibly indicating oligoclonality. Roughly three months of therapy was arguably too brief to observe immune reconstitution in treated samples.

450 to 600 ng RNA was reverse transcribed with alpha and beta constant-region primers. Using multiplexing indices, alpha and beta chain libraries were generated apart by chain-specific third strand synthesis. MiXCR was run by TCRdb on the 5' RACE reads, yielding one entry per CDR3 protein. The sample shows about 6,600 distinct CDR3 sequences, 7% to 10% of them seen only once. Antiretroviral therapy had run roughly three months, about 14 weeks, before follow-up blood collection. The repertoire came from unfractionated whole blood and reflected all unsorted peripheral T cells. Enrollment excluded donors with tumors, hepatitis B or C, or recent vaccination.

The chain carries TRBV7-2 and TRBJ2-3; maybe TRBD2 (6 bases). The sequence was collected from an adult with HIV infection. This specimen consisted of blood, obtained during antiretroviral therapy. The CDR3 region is CASSRVAGNGDDTQYF. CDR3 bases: TGTGCCAGCAGCCGAGTGGCGGGAAATGGCGACGATACGCAGTATTTT. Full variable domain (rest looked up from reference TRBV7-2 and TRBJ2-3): GAGVSQSPSNKVTEKGKDVELRCDPISGHTALYWYRQSLGQGLEFLIYFQGNSAPDKSGLPSDRFSAERTGGSVSTLTIQRTQQEDSAVYLCASSRVAGNGDDTQYFGPGTRLTVL.